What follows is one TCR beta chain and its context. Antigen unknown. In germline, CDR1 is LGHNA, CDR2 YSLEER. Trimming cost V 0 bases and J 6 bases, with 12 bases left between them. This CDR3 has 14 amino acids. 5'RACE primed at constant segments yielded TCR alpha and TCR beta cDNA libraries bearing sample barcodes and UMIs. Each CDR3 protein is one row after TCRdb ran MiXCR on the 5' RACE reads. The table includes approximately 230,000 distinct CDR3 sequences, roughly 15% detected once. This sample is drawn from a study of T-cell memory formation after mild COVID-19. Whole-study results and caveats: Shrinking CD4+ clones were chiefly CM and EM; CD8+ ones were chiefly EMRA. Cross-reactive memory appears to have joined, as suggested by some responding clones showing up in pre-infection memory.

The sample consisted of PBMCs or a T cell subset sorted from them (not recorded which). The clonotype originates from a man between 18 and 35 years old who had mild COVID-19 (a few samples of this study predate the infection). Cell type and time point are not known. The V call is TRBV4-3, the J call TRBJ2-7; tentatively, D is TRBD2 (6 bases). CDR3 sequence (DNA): TGCGCCAGCAGCCAAGACCGACTAGTCCCCGAGCAGTACTTC. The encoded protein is CASSQDRLVPEQYF.